The rows below give T cell receptor beta chains drawn from one sample of a study of T cells after yellow fever vaccination. One entry per CDR3 protein results from TCRdb running MiXCR on the 5' RACE reads. The sample lists 510,000 or so distinct CDR3 sequences, about 19% seen once, with roughly 13% in the top ten. The material was PBMCs, obtained 15 days after the yellow fever booster vaccination. Source of these receptors: a man aged 25-45 years who received the YFV17D yellow fever vaccine. CDR3s leave out the opening cysteine and the closing phenylalanine or tryptophan.

v_call,j_call,cdr3_aa
TRBV12-3/TRBV12-4,TRBJ2-3,ASSPRQGQSDTQY
TRBV2,TRBJ2-3,ASSWTGGDQDTQY
TRBV11-2,TRBJ2-3,ASSYPNNYLTDTQY
TRBV3-1,TRBJ2-1,ASLLPPNEQF
TRBV7-2,TRBJ2-5,ASSFGSGSSETQY
TRBV30,TRBJ2-7,AWSTSGQQY
TRBV7-2,TRBJ2-5,ASSLVQGAKTQY
TRBV20-1,TRBJ2-1,SALVRSEQF
TRBV19,TRBJ2-7,ASSIGSGSYEQY
TRBV10-3,TRBJ2-3,AISERVDTQY
TRBV5-1,TRBJ2-5,ASSFNSLQETQY